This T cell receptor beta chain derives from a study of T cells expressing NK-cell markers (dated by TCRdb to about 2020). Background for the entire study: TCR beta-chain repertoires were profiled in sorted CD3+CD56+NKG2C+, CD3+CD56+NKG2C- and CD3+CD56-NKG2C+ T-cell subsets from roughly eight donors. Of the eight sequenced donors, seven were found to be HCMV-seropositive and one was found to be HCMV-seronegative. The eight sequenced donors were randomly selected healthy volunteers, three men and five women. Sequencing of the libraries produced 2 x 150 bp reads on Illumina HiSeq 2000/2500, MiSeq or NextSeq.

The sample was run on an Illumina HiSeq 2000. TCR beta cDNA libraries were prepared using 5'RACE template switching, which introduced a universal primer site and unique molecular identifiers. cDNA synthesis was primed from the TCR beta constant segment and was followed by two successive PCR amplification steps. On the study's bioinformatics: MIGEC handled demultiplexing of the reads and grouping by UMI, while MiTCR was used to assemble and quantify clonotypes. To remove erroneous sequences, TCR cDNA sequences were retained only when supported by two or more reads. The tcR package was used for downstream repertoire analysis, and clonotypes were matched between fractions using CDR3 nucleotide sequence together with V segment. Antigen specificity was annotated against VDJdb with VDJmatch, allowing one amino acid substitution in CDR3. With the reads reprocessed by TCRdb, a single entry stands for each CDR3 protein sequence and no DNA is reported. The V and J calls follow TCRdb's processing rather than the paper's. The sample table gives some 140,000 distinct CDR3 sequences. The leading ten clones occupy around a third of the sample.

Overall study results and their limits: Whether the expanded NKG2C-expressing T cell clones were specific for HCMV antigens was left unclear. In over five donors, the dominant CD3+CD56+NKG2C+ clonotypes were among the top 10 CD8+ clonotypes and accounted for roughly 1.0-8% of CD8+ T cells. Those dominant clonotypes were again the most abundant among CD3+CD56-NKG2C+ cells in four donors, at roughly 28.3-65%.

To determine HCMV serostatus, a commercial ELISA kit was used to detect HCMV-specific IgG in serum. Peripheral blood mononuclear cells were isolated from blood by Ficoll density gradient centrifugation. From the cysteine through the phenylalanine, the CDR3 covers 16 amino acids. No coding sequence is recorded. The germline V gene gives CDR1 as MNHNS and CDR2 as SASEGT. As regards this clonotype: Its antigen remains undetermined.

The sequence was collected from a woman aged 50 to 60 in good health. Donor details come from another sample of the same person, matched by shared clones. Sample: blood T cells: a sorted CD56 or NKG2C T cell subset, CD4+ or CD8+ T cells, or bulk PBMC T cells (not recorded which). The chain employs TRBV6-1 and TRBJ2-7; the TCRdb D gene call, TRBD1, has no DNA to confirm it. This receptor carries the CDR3 CASSEALGTGYYEQYF.